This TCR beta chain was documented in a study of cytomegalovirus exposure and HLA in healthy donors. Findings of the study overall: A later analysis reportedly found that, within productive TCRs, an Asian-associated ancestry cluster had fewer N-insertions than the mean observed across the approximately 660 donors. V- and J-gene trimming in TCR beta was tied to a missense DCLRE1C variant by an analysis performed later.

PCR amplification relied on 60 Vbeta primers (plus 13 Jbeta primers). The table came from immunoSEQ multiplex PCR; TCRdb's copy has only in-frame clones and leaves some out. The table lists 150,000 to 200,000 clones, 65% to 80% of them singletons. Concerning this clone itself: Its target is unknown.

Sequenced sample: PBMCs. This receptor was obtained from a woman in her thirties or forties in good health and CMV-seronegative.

Written as DNA, the CDR3 is TGTGCCAGCAGACCCGGGACAGGTGGGAATGAGCAGTTCTTC. Residues: CASRPGTGGNEQFF. The chain has TRBV6-6 and TRBJ2-1; 8 bases are shared with TRBD1. Germline-derived CDR1 and CDR2 are MNHNY and SVGAGI (reference sequence). V lost 6 bases to trimming and J lost 7 bases; unmatched junction nucleotides: 8. The CDR3 length is 14 residues.